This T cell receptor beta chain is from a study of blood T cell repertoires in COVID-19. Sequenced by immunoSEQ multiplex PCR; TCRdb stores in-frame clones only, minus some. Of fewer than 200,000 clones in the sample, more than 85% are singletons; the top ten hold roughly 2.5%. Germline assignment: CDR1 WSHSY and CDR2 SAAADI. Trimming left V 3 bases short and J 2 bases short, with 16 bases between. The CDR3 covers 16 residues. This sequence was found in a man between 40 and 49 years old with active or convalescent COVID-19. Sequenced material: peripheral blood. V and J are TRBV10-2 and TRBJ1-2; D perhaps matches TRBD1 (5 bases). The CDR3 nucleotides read TGCGCCAGCAGTGAAGGGGCCGGCTCGGTAAACTATGGCTACACCTTC. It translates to CASSEGAGSVNYGYTF.